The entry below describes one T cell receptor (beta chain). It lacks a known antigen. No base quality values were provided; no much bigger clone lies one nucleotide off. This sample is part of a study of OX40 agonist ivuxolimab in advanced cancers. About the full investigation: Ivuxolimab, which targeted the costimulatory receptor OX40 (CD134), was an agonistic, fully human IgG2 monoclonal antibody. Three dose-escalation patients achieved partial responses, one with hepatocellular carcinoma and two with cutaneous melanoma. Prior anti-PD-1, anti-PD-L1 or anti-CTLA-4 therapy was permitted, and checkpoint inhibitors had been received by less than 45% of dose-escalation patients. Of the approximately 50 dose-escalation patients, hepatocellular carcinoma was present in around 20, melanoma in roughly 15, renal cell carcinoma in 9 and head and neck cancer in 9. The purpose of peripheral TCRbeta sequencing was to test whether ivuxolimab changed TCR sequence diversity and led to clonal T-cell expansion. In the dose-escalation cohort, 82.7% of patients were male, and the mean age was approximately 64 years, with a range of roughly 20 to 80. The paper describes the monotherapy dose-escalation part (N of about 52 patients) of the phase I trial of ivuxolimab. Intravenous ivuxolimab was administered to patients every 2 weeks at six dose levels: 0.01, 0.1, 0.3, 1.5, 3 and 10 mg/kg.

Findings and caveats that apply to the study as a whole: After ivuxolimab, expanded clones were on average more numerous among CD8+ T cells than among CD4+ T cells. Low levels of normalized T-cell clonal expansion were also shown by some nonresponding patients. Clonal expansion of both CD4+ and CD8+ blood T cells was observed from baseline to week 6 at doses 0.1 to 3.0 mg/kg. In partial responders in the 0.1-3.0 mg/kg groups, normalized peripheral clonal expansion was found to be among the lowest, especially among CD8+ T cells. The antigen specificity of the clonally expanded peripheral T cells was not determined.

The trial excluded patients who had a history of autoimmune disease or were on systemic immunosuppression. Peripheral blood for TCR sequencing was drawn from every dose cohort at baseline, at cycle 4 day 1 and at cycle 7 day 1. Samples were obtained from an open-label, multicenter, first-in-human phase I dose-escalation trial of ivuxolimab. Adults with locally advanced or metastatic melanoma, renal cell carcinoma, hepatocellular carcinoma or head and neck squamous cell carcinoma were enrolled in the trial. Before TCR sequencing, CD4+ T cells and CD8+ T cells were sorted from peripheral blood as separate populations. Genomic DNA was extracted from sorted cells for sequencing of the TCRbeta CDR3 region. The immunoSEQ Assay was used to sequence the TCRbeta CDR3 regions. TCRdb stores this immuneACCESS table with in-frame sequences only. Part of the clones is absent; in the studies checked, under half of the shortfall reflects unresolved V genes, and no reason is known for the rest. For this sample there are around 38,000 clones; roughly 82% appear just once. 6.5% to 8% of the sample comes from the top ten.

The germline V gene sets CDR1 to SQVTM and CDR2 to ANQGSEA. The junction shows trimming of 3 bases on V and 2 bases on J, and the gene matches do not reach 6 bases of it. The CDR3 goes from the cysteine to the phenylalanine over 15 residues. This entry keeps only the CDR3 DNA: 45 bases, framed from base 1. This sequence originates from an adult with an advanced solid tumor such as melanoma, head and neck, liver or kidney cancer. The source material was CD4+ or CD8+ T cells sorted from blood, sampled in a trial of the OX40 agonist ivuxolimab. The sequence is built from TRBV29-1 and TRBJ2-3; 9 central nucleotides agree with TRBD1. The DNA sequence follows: TGCAGCGTTGAGAGGGACAGGGCCAACACAGATACGCAGTATTTT. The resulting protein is CSVERDRANTDTQYF.